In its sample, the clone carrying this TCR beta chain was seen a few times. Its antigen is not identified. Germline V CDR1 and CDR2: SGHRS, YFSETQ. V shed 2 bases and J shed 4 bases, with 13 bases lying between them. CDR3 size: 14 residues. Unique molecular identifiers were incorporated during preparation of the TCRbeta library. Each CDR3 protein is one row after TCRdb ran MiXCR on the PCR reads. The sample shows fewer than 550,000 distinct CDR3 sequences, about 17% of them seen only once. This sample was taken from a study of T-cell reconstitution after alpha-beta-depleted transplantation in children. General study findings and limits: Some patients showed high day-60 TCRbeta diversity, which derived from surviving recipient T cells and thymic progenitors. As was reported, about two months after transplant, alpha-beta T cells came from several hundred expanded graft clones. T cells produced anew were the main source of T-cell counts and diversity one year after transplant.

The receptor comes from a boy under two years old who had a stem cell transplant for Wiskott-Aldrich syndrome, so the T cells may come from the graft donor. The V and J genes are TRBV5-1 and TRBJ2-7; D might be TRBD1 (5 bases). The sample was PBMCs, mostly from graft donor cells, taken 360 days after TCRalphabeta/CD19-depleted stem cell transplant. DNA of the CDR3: TGCGCCAGCAGCTTCGACAGAAGAAAATACGAGCAGTACTTC. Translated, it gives CASSFDRRKYEQYF.